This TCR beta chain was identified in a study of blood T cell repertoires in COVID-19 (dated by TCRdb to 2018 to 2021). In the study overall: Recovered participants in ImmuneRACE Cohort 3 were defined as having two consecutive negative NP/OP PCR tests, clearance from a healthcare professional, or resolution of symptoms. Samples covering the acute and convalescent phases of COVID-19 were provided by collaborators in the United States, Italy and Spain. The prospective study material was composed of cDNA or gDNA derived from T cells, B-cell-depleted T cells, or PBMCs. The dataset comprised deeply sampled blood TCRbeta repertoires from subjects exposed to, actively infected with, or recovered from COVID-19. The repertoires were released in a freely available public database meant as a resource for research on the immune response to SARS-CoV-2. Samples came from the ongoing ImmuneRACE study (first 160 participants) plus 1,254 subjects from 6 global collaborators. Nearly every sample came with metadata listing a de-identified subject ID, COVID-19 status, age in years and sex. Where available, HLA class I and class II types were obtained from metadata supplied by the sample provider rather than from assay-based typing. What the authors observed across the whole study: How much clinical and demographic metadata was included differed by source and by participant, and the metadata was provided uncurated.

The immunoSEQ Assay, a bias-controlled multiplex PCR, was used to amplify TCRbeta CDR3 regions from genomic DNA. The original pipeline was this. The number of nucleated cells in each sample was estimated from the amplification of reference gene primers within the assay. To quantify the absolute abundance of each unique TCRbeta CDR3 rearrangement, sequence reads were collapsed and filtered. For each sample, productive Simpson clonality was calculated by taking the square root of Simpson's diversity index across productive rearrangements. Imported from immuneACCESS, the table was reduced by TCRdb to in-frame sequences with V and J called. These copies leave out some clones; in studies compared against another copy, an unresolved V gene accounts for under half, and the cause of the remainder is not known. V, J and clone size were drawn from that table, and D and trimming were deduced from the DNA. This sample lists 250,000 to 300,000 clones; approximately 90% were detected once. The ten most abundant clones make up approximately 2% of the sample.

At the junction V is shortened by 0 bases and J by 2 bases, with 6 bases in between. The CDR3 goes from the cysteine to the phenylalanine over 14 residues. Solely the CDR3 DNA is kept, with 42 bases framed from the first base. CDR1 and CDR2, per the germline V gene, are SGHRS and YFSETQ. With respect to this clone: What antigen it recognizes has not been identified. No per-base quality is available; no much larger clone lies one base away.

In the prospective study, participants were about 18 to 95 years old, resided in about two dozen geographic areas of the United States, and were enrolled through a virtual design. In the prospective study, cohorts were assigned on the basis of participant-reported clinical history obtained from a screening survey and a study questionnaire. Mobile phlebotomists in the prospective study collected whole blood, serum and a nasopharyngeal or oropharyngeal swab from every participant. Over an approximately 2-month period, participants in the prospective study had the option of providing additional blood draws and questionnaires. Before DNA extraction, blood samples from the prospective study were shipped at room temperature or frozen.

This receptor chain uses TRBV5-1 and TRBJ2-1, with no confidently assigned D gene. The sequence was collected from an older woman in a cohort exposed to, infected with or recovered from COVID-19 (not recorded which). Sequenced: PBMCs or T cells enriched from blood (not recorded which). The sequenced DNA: TGCGCCAGCAGCTTGGACCCTACCTACAATGAGCAGTTCTTC. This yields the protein CASSLDPTYNEQFF.